Ten or more counts support the clone carrying this T cell receptor (beta chain). What it binds is not known. The data derive from a study of breast tumors, draining lymph nodes, adjacent tissues. Study-level results: Tumor TCR diversity was below lymph nodes but above nontumor tissue. That most tumor T cells come from lymph nodes remained unproven. The data were judged consistent with most tumor T cells coming from lymph node and expanding in tumor.

One entry per CDR3 protein results from TCRdb running MiXCR on the multiplex PCR reads. The table includes tens of thousands of distinct CDR3 sequences, over 25% detected once. Axillary draining lymph nodes of breast cancer patients supplied the node samples. The V end lost 3 bases, the J end lost 0 bases, and 10 bases lay between the germline ends. The CDR3 has 15 residues. Germline V gene lookup returns CDR1 LNHDA and CDR2 SQIVND (reference sequence). The TCR was taken from a female donor with breast cancer. Some clones in this sample may be carry-over from other donors' samples. Sequencing used axillary lymph node tissue. The J gene is TRBJ2-3, the V gene TRBV19; D not resolved. The CDR3 DNA reads TGTGCCAGTAGTATTGCAGGTCGAAGCACAGATACGCAGTATTTT. Translation gives CASSIAGRSTDTQYF.